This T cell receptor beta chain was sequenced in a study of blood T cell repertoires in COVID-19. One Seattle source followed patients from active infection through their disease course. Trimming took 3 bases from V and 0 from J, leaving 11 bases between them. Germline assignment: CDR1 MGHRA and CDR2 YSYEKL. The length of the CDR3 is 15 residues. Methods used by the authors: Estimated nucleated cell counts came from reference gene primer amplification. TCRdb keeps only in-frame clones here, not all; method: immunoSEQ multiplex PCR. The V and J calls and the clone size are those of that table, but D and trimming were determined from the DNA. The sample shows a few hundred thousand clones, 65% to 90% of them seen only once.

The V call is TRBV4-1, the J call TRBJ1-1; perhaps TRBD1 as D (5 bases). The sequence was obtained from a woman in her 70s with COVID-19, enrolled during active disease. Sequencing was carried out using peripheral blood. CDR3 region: CASSQMTALNTEAFF. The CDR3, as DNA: TGCGCCAGCAGCCAGATGACAGCCTTGAACACTGAAGCTTTCTTT.